This T cell receptor beta chain was sequenced for a study of blood T cell repertoires in COVID-19. Deletions cut 3 bases from V and 8 bases from J, with 16 bases between. The CDR3 length is 14 residues. CDR1 and CDR2 from the germline V gene are LGHNA and YSLEER. Per the original data handling: Amplification of reference gene primers was used by the study to estimate nucleated cell counts. TCRdb keeps only in-frame clones here, not all; method: immunoSEQ multiplex PCR. Clone size and the V and J calls come from that table; the DNA yielded D and trimming. Of 300,000 to 400,000 clones in the sample, just over 85% were seen once.

The specimen was PBMCs or T cells enriched from blood (not recorded which). The rearrangement links TRBV4-3 to TRBJ1-2, with D perhaps TRBD1 (6 bases). The clonotype originates from a woman between 40 and 50 years old with acute COVID-19. The CDR3 sequence is CASSQDTGTRGYTF. DNA for the CDR3: TGCGCCAGCAGCCAGGACACAGGGACCCGAGGCTACACCTTC.